This TCR beta chain was captured in a study of T cell responses to AZD1222 COVID-19 vaccine. Study-level points and caveats: Increased Spike-specific TCR breadth and depth were observed after two AZD1222 doses. White British people made up most donors, females outnumbered males, and clonal diversity was possibly underestimated.

J was trimmed by 14 bases and V by 3 bases; bases with no gene match: 6. This CDR3 is 11 amino acids long. Concerning this clone: The antigen is undetermined.

The repertoire was sequenced with immunoSEQ multiplex PCR; TCRdb's copy has only in-frame clones and lacks some. The data hold tens of thousands of clones, with approximately 85% observed a single time. The sequence came from an adult in good health. The starting material was peripheral blood, obtained on day 0 of AZD1222 vaccination. The chain joins TRBV12-3 or TRBV12-4 to TRBJ1-2; the match to TRBD1 covers 7 bases. The CDR3 is CASSFDRALTF. The CDR3 nucleotides are TGTGCCAGCAGTTTCGACAGGGCATTGACCTTC.